This TCR beta chain derives from a study of cytomegalovirus exposure and HLA in healthy donors. Study conclusions and caveats: A prior analysis recorded that most TCR beta V segments were productive about 90% or about 30% of the time. Cytomegalovirus status, reportedly, was diagnosed with high specificity and sensitivity by the classifier. In a later analysis, V- and J-gene trimming of beta chains associated with a DCLRE1C missense variant, replicated independently.

It was with 60 Vbeta and 13 Jbeta primers that the PCR ran. Using immunoSEQ multiplex PCR, the repertoire was profiled, and TCRdb retains in-frame clones only, with some absent. The repertoire holds some 150,000 clones, with approximately 79% as singletons. This clone has more than one count but fewer than ten. Its antigen is not known. From germline, CDR1 is KGHSH and CDR2 LQKENI. The CDR3 has 18 amino acids. J lost 0 bases, V lost 8 bases, and 11 bases had no gene match. V is TRBV18 and J is TRBJ2-6; the match to TRBD1 covers 9 bases. Sequencing input: PBMCs. This clonotype was sampled from a male donor in good health and CMV-seronegative. The CDR3: CASAEPGQGLSGANVLTF. CDR3 nucleotides: TGTGCCAGCGCGGAACCGGGACAGGGTCTCTCTGGGGCCAACGTCCTGACTTTC.